One T cell receptor beta chain is described in this entry. Time point specified: sample taken at primary tumor resection. Tumor, nontumor lung or frozen PBMC supplied whole RNA that was sequenced unsorted. This record belongs to a study of spatial heterogeneity in lung cancer. The CDR3 sequence is 11 residues long. The V end lost 3 bases, the J end lost 7 bases, and 3 bases lay between the germline ends. CDR1 and CDR2 from the germline V gene are SEHNR and FQNEAQ (reference sequence). MiXCR, applied by TCRdb to the 5' RACE reads, yields one record per CDR3 protein. The table has about 14,000 distinct CDR3 sequences, about a tenth seen once.

Here the sequenced sample was PBMCs, taken at surgery. The chain links TRBV7-9 to TRBJ1-4; the D is unclear. The TCR was taken from a female donor with early-stage non-small cell lung cancer. As DNA, the CDR3 is TGTGCCAGCAGCTTTGGTGAAAAACTGTTTTTT. It translates to CASSFGEKLFF.